Following are 27 T cell receptor beta chains from one sample sequenced in a study of blood T cell repertoires in COVID-19. This table comes from immunoSEQ multiplex PCR, and its TCRdb copy is limited to in-frame clones, with some not included. The profile shows approximately 210,000 clones, 70% to 85% of them singletons. The specimen sequenced was PBMCs or T cells enriched from blood (not recorded which). The receptors derive from a man aged 35 to 55 who had recovered from COVID-19.

This clone was seen only a few times. This chain joins TRBV9 and TRBJ1-1; unclear D gene. The CDR3 spans 14 residues. V lost 0 bases to trimming and J lost 1 base, with 7 bases between them. Germline CDR1 SGDLS, CDR2 YYNGEE. As DNA, the CDR3 is TGTGCCAGCAGCGTAGCTTCCGGGAACACTGAAGCTTTCTTT. Translated, it gives CASSVASGNTEAFF.

This clone was observed a single time. V and J are TRBV6-5 and TRBJ1-1; TRBD1 aligns across 7 bases. The CDR3 covers 13 residues. Germline-derived CDR1 and CDR2 are MNHEY and SVGAGI. Trimming cost V 8 bases and J 3 bases; bases outside gene matches: 6. DNA for the CDR3: TGTGCCAGCGGGGAACAGGGGTACACTGAAGCTTTCTTT. Translated: CASGEQGYTEAFF.

This clone was seen only a few times. This chain links TRBV21-1 with TRBJ1-2; TRBD1, as called in the table, went unchecked against the DNA. TRBV21-1 is noted as a pseudogene. This CDR3 has 15 residues. CDR3 DNA: TGTGCCAGCAGCACCCCGGACAGCGCACCGTATGGCTACACCTTC. The encoded protein is CASSTPDSAPYGYTF.

The J gene is TRBJ2-3, the V gene TRBV7-3, with TRBD1 matching 7 bases. This CDR3 spans 15 amino acids. CDR1 is SGHTA and CDR2 is FQGTGA in the germline V gene. The junction had 7 bases not matched to a gene; V was cut back by 2 bases and J by 5 bases. The CDR3 DNA reads TGTGCCAGCAGCTTACTGACAGGGATTGGAGATACGCAGTATTTT. Translation: CASSLLTGIGDTQYF. The full variable domain, its missing parts supplied by reference TRBV7-3 and TRBJ2-3, is GAGVSQTPSNKVTEKGKYVELRCDPISGHTALYWYRQSLGQGPEFLIYFQGTGAADDSGLPNDRFFAVRPEGSVSTLKIQRTERGDSAVYLCASSLLTGIGDTQYFGPGTRLTVL.

The chain has TRBV29-1 and TRBJ2-1; TRBD1 matches at 9 bases. Germline V gene lookup returns CDR1 SQVTM and CDR2 ANQGSEA. With V trimmed by 6 bases and J by 9 bases, 3 bases remained unmatched. This CDR3 spans 11 amino acids. This chain's CDR3 is CSVEDRGEQFF. Written as DNA, the CDR3 is TGCAGCGTGGAGGACAGGGGTGAGCAGTTCTTC.

This chain uses TRBV19 with TRBJ2-7, with TRBD1 matching over 7 bases. Germline CDR1 reads LNHDA; CDR2 reads SQIVND (reference sequence). This CDR3 comprises 12 residues. CDR3 amino acids: CATREGAGEQYF. CDR3 nucleotide sequence: TGTGCGACACGAGAGGGGGCTGGGGAGCAGTACTTC. The complete variable domain, with remaining parts taken from reference TRBV19 and TRBJ2-7, reads DGGITQSPKYLFRKEGQNVTLSCEQNLNHDAMYWYRQDPGQGLRLIYYSQIVNDFQKGDIAEGYSVSREKKESFPLTVTSAQKNPTAFYLCATREGAGEQYFGPGTRLTVT.

This chain uses TRBV10-2 with TRBJ2-5; perhaps TRBD1 as D (5 bases). The CDR3 is 14 amino acids. Per the germline V gene, CDR1 is WSHSY and CDR2 is SAAADI. Trimming removed 5 bases from V and 6 bases from J, with 16 bases in between. CDR3 in amino acids: CASSKRQLVKTQYF. The CDR3 coding sequence is TGCGCCAGCAGTAAACGACAGCTTGTAAAGACCCAGTACTTC.

This chain connects TRBV2 to TRBJ2-7, with D perhaps TRBD1 (6 bases). Trimming took off 5 bases at V and 2 bases at J, with 19 bases between the two ends. Germline CDR1 reads SNHLY; CDR2 reads FYNNEI. The CDR3 runs to 16 residues. CDR3 residues: CASSPSQGGRTYEQYF. The CDR3 DNA sequence: TGTGCCAGCAGTCCGTCACAGGGTGGAAGGACCTACGAGCAGTACTTC.

This rearrangement joins TRBV11-3 to TRBJ2-2; no definite D call. The V and J ends lost 5 bases and 5 bases respectively, with 9 bases between them. Germline V CDR1 and CDR2: SGHNT, YENEEA. The length of the CDR3 is 13 residues. The CDR3 here is CASSIVPTGELFF. CDR3 in DNA: TGTGCCAGCAGCATAGTCCCTACCGGGGAGCTGTTTTTT.

The chain recombines TRBV5-1 with TRBJ2-3; possible D gene TRBD2, 7 bases. CDR3 length: 17 residues. Germline loops: CDR1 SGHRS, CDR2 YFSETQ. Trimming removed 0 bases at V and 1 base at J, with 15 bases between. CDR3 loop: CASSLGGGRGRTDTQYF. CDR3 coding DNA: TGCGCCAGCAGCTTGGGGGGCGGGCGGGGGCGCACAGATACGCAGTATTTT.

This clone was recorded a few times. V and J are TRBV5-6 and TRBJ1-5; D not resolved. Trimming took off 3 bases at V and 6 bases at J, with 13 bases between the two ends. This CDR3 is 14 amino acids long. Germline CDR1 reads SGHDT; CDR2 reads YYEEEE. CDR3 residues: CASSSTTQPQPQHF. CDR3 coding DNA: TGTGCCAGCAGCTCGACAACACAGCCTCAGCCCCAGCATTTT.

The rearrangement uses TRBV28 and TRBJ2-7; weak D call: TRBD2 (6 bases). V was clipped by 3 bases and J by 0 bases, with 9 bases between them. This CDR3 is built from 14 residues. Germline values: CDR1 MDHEN, CDR2 SYDVKM. CDR3 coding DNA: TGTGCCAGCAGTTTTAGCGGTGTCTCCTACGAGCAGTACTTC. It specifies CASSFSGVSYEQYF.

The V call is TRBV28, the J call TRBJ1-5, with 7 bases aligning to TRBD1. From germline, CDR1 is MDHEN and CDR2 SYDVKM. This CDR3 spans 13 amino acids. V lost 5 bases to trimming and J lost 4 bases; unmatched junction nucleotides: 2. The CDR3 nucleotides are TGTGCCAGCAGTGGACAGGCTAATCAGCCCCAGCATTTT. Translation gives CASSGQANQPQHF.

This chain connects TRBV9 to TRBJ1-2, with 10 positions matching TRBD1. V was clipped by 4 bases and J by 5 bases; unmatched bases: 5. The germline V gene encodes CDR1 SGDLS and CDR2 YYNGEE. This CDR3 is built from 14 residues. The CDR3 nucleotides are TGTGCCAGCAGCCCCAGGGGACAGGGGTATGGCTACACCTTC. Translating gives CASSPRGQGYGYTF.

This chain connects TRBV30 to TRBJ2-6, with a possible D match to TRBD1 (5 bases). V shed 5 bases and J shed 1 base, with 9 bases lying between them. The CDR3 has 14 amino acids. Germline CDR1 is GTSNPN and CDR2 is SVGIG (reference sequence). The CDR3 DNA sequence: TGTGCCTGGTCCAGGGATTCTGGGGCCAACGTCCTGACTTTC. Protein: CAWSRDSGANVLTF.

The chain uses TRBV7-9 and TRBJ2-7; the D gene is possibly TRBD2 (7 bases). Looked up from germline, CDR1 is SEHNR and CDR2 is FQNEAQ (reference sequence). Trimming cost V 6 bases and J 4 bases, with 19 bases left between them. The CDR3 sequence is 15 residues long. The CDR3 loop is CASSTWRGPLYEQYF. CDR3 sequence (DNA): TGTGCCAGCAGTACCTGGCGGGGGCCCCTTTACGAGCAGTACTTC. Full variable domain (remainder filled in from reference TRBV7-9 and TRBJ2-7): DTGVSQNPRHKITKRGQNVTFRCDPISEHNRLYWYRQTLGQGPEFLTYFQNEAQLEKSRLLSDRFSAERPKGSFSTLEIQRTEQGDSAMYLCASSTWRGPLYEQYFGPGTRLTVT.

The chain links TRBV19 to TRBJ1-5; possible D gene TRBD1, 6 bases. The CDR3 spans 13 residues. The V gene lost 6 bases and the J gene lost 6 bases, with 12 bases spanning the gap. Germline assignment: CDR1 LNHDA and CDR2 SQIVND (reference sequence). CDR3 DNA: TGTGCCAGTAGCAAACAGGGAACTCAGCCCCAGCATTTT. As protein: CASSKQGTQPQHF.

J is TRBJ1-6 and V is TRBV5-1; D is unresolved. Looked up from germline, CDR1 is SGHRS and CDR2 is YFSETQ. This CDR3 has 14 residues. Trimming shortened V by 0 bases and J by 7 bases, and 8 bases separated the two germline ends. The DNA of the CDR3 is TGCGCCAGCAGCTTGGCGGGGATAAATTCACCCCTCCACTTT. Residues: CASSLAGINSPLHF. The full variable domain, with the rest looked up from reference TRBV5-1 and TRBJ1-6, is KAGVTQTPRYLIKTRGQQVTLSCSPISGHRSVSWYQQTPGQGLQFLFEYFSETQRNKGNFPGRFSGRQFSNSRSEMNVSTLELGDSALYLCASSLAGINSPLHFGNGTRLTVT.

The sample holds one count of this clone. V gene TRBV28 combines with J gene TRBJ1-1; D is possibly TRBD1 (5 bases). V dropped 6 bases and J dropped 2 bases, with 10 bases sitting between them. The V gene's germline CDR1 is MDHEN and CDR2 SYDVKM. This CDR3 is built from 13 residues. CDR3 in amino acids: CASRGGANTEAFF. CDR3 nucleotide sequence: TGTGCCAGCAGGGGAGGGGCAAACACTGAAGCTTTCTTT.

The V gene is TRBV13, the J gene TRBJ1-4; a possible D gene is TRBD1 (5 bases). Germline CDR1 is PRHDT and CDR2 is FYEKMQ (reference sequence). Trimming took 5 bases from V and 8 from J, leaving 12 bases between them. This CDR3 spans 13 amino acids. Here the CDR3 DNA reads TGTGCCAGCAGCATGGGGGGGAACGAAAAACTGTTTTTT. Amino acid sequence: CASSMGGNEKLFF.

This chain links TRBV6-5 with TRBJ2-1; D might be TRBD1 (5 bases). CDR3 length: 16 residues. V lost 3 bases to trimming and J lost 6 bases, with 18 bases between them. Germline CDR1 and CDR2: MNHEY and SVGAGI. The CDR3: CASSYDPPSRGNEQFF. DNA of the CDR3: TGTGCCAGCAGTTATGATCCTCCTTCAAGGGGCAATGAGCAGTTCTTC.

V gene TRBV19 combines with J gene TRBJ2-1, with D possibly matching TRBD2 (6 bases). The CDR3 runs to 15 residues. Germline CDR1 LNHDA, CDR2 SQIVND (reference sequence). Trimming stripped 6 bases from V and 7 bases from J, with 19 bases between. This CDR3 is CASSPGVTPGNEQFF. As DNA, the CDR3 is TGTGCCAGTAGCCCGGGAGTCACGCCGGGGAATGAGCAGTTCTTC.

CDR3 loop: CANEGDSSYEQYF. Written as DNA, the CDR3 is TGTGCCAACGAGGGGGACAGCTCCTACGAGCAGTACTTC. The chain joins TRBV7-2 to TRBJ2-7, with TRBD1 identical over 7 bases. CDR1 and CDR2 (germline): SGHTA, FQGNSA. The V and J ends lost 10 bases and 0 bases, in that order; junction bases with no gene match: 6. The CDR3 is made up of 13 amino acids.

This clone appeared a single time. The rearrangement joins TRBV29-1 to TRBJ1-2; D possibly corresponds to TRBD1 (5 bases). Looked up from germline, CDR1 is SQVTM and CDR2 is ANQGSEA. Trimming cost V 3 bases and J 7 bases, with 18 bases left between them. CDR3 size: 14 residues. CDR3 loop: CSVEDTEGVGGYTF. CDR3 DNA: TGCAGCGTTGAGGATACAGAAGGGGTGGGTGGCTACACCTTC.

Comments on this clone: This specimen includes other DNA sequences encoding the same CDR3. V usage is TRBV19 and J usage is TRBJ1-5; no clear D gene. The CDR3 contains 13 residues. The germline gives CDR1 LNHDA, CDR2 SQIVND (reference sequence). Trimming took 5 bases from V and 6 from J, leaving 11 bases between them. The CDR3 DNA reads TGTGCCAGTAGTTGGCGGGGAGGTCAGCCCCAGCATTTT. Amino acid sequence: CASSWRGGQPQHF. Full variable domain (missing parts from reference TRBV19 and TRBJ1-5): DGGITQSPKYLFRKEGQNVTLSCEQNLNHDAMYWYRQDPGQGLRLIYYSQIVNDFQKGDIAEGYSVSREKKESFPLTVTSAQKNPTAFYLCASSWRGGQPQHFGDGTRLSIL.

The chain has TRBV18 and TRBJ2-1, with D possibly being TRBD2 (5 bases). Germline CDR1 and CDR2: KGHSH and LQKENI. The CDR3 is 13 amino acids. V was cut by 6 bases and J by 7 bases, with 13 bases left in between. The CDR3 here is CASSSAVRNEQFF. As DNA, the CDR3 is TGTGCCAGCTCCTCAGCGGTGCGGAATGAGCAGTTCTTC.

The J gene is TRBJ2-2, the V gene TRBV4-2, with D unresolved. CDR3 length equals 15 residues. The germline CDR1 and CDR2 sequences are LGHNA and YNFKEQ. V was shortened by 0 bases and J by 6 bases, with 11 bases between the two germline ends. CDR3 bases: TGTGCCAGCAGCCAAGATCAAGTTACTCCCGGGGAGCTGTTTTTT. Amino acids: CASSQDQVTPGELFF.